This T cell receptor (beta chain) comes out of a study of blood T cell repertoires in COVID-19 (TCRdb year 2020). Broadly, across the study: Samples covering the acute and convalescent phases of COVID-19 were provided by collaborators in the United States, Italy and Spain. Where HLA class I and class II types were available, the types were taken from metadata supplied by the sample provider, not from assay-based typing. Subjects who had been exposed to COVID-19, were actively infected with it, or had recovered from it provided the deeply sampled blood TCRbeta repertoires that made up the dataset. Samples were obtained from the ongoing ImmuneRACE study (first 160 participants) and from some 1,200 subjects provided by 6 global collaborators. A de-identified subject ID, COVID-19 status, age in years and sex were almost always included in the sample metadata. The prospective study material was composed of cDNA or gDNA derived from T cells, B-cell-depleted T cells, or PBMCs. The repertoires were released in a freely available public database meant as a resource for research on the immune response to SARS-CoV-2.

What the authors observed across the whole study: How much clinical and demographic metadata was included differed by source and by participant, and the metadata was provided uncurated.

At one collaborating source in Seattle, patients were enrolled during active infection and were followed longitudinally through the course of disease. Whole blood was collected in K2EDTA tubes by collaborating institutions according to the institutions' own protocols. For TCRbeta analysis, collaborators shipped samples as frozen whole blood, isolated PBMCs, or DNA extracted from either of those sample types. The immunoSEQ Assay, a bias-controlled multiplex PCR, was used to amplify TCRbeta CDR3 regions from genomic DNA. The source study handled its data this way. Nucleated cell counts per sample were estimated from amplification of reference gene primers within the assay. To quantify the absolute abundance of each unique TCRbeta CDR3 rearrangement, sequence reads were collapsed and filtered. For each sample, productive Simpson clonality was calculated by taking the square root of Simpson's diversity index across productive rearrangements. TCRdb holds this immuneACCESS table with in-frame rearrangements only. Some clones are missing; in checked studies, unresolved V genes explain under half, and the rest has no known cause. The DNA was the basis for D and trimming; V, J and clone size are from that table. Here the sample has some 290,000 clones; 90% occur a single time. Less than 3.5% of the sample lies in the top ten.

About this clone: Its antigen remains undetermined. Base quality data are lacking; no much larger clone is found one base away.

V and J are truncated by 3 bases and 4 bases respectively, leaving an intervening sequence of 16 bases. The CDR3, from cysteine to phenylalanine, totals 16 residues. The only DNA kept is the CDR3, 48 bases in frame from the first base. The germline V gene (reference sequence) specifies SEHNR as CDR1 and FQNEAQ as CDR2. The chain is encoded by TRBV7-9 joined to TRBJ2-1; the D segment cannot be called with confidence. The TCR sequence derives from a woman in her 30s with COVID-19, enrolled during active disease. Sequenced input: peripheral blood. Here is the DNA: TGTGCCAGCAGCTTTACAACCCCCTTACCATACAATGAGCAGTTCTTC. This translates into CASSFTTPLPYNEQFF.